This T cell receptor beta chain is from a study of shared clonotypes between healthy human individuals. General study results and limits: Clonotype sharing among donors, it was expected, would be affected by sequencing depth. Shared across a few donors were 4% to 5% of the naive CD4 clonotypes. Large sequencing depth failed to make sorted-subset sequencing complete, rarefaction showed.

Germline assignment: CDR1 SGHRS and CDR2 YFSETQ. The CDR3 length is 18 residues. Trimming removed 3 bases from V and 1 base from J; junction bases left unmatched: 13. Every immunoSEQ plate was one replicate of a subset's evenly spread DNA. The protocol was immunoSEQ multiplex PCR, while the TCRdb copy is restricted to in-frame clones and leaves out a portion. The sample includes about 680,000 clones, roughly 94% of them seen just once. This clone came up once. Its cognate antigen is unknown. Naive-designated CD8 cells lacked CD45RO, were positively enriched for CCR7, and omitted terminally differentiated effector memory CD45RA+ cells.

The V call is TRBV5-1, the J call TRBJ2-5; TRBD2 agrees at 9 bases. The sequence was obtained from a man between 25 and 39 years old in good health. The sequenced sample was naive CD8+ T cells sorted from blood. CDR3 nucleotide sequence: TGCGCCAGCAGCTCACCAATTTCGAGCGGGAGGACCCAAGAGACCCAGTACTTC. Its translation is CASSSPISSGRTQETQYF.